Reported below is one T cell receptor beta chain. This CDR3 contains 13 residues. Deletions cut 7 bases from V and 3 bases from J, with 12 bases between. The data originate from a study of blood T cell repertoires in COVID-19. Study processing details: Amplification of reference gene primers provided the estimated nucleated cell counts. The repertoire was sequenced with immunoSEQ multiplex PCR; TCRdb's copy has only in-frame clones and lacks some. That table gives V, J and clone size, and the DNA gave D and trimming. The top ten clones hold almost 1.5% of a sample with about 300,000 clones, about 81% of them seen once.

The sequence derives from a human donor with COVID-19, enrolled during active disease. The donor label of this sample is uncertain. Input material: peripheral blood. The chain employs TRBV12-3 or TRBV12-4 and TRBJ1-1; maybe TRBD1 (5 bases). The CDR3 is CASTKGIHTEAFF. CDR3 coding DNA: TGTGCCAGCACGAAGGGGATTCACACTGAAGCTTTCTTT.